This T cell receptor beta chain derives from a study of blood T cell repertoires in COVID-19. This table comes from immunoSEQ multiplex PCR, and its TCRdb copy is limited to in-frame clones, with some not included. Among 220,000 or so clones listed, 90% were seen once. CDR1 SQVTM and CDR2 ANQGSEA come from the germline V gene. J gave up 0 bases and V 6 bases, and 9 bases lay outside the gene matches. This CDR3 has 16 amino acids. Sample: PBMCs or T cells enriched from blood (not recorded which). The gene calls are TRBV29-1 and TRBJ2-3; 10 bases map to TRBD2. The TCR comes from a man younger than 40 who had been exposed to COVID-19. CDR3 sequence (DNA): TGCAGCGTAGACAGCCTAGCGGGGGCCAGCACAGATACGCAGTATTTT. As protein: CSVDSLAGASTDTQYF.